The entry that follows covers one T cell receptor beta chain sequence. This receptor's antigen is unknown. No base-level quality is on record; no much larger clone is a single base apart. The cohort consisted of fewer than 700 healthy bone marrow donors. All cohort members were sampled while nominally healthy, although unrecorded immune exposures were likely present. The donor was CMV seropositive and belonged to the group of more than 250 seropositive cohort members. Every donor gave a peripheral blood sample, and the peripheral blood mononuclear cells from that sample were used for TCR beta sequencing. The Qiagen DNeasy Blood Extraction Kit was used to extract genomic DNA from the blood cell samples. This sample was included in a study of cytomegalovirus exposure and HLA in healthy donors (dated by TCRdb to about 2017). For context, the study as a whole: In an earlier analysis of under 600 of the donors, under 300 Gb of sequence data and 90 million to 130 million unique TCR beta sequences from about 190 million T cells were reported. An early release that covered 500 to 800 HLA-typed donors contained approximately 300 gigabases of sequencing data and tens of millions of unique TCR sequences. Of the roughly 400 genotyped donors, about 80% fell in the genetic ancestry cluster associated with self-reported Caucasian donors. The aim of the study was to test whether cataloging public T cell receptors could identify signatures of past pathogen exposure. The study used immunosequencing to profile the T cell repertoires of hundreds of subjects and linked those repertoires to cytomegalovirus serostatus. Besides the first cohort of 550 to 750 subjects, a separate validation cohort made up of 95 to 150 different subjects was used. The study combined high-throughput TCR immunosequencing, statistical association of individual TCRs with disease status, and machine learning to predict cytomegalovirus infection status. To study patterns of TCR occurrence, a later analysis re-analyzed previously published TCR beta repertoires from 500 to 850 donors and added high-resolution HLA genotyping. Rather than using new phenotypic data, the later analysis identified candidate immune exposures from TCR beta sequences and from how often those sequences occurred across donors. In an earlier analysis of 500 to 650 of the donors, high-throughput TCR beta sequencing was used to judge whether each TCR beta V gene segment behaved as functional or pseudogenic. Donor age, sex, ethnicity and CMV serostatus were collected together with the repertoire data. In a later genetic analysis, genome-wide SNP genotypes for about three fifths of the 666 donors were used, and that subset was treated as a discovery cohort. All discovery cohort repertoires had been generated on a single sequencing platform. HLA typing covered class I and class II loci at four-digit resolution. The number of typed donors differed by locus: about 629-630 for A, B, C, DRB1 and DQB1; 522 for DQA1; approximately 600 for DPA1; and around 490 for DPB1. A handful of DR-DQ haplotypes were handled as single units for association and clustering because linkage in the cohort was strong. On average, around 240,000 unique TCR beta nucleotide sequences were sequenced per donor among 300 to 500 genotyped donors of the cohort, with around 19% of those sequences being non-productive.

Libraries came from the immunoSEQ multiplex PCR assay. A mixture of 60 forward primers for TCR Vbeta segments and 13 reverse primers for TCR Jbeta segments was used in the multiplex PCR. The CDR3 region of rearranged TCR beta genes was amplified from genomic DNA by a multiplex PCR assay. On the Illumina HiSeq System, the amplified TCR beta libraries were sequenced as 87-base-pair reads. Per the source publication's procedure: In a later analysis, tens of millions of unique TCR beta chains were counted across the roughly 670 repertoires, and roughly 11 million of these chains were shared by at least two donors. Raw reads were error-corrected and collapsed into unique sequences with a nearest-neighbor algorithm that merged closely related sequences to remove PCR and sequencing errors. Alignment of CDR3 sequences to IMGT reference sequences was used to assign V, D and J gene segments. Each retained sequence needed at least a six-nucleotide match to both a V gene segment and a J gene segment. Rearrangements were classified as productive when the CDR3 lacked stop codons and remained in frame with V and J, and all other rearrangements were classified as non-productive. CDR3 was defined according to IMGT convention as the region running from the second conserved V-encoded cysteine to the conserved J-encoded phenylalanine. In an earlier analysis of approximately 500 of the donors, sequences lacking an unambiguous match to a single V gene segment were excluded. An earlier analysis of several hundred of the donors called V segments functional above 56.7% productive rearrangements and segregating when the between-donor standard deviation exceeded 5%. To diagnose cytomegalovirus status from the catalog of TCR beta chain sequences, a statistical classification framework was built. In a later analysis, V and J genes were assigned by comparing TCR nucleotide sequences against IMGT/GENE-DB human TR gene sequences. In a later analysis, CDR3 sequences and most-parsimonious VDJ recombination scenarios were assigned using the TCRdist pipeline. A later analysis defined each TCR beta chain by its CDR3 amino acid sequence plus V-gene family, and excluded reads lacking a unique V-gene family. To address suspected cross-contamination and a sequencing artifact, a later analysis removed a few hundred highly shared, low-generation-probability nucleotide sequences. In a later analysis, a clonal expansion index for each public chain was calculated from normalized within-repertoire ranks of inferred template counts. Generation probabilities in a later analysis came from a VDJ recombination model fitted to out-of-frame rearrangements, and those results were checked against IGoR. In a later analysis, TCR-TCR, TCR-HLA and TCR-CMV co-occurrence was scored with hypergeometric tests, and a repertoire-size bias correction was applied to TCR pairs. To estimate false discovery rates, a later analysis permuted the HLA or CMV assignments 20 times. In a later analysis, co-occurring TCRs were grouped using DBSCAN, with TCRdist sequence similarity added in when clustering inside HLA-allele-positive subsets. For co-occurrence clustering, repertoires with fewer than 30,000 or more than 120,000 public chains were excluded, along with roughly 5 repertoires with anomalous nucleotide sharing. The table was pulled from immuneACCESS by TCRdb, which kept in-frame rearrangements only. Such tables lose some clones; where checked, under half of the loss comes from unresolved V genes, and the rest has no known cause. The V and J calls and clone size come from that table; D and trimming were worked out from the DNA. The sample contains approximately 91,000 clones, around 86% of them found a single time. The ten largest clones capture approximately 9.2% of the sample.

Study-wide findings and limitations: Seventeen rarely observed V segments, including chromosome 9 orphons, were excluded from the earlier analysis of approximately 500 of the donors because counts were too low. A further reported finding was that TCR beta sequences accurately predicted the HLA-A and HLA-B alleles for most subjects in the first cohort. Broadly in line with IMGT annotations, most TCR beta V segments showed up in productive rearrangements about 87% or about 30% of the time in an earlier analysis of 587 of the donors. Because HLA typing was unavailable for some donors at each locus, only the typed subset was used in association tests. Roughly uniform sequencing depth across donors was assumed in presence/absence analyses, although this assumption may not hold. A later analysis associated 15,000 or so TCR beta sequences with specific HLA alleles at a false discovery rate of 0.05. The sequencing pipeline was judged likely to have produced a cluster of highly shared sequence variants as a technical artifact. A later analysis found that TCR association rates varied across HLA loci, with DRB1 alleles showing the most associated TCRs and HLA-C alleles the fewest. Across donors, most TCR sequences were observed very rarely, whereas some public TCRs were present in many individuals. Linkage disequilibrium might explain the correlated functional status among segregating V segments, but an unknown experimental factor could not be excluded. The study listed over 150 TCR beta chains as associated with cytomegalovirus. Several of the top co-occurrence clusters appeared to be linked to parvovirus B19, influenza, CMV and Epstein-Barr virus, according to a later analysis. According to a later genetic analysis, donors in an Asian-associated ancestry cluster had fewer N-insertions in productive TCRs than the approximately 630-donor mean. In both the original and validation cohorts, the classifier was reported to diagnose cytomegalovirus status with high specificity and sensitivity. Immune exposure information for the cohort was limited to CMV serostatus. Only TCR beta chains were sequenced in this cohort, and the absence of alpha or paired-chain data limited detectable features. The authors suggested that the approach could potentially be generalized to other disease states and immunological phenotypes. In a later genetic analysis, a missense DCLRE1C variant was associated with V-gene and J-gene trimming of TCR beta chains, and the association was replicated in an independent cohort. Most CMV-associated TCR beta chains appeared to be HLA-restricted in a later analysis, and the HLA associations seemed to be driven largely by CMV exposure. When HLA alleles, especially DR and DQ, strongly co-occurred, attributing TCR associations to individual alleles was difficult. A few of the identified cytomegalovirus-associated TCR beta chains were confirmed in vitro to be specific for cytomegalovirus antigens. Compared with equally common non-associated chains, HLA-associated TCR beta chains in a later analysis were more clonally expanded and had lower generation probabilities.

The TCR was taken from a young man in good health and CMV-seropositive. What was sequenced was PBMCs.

The CDR3 here reads CASSSNSYEQYF. The sequenced DNA is TGTGCCAGCAGTTCAAACTCCTACGAGCAGTACTTC. The receptor chain draws on TRBV27 and TRBJ2-7, with the D gene call left open. The germline V gene (reference sequence) gives CDR1 as MNHEY and CDR2 as SMNVEV. The CDR3 numbers 12 residues from cysteine through phenylalanine. Only CDR3 DNA remains: 36 bases, in frame from the first base. Trimming costs V 4 bases and J 0 bases, and their ends lie 4 bases apart.